Following are 26 T cell receptor beta chains from one sample sequenced in a study of CD8 T cells in ankylosing spondylitis. The study, taken as a whole, reports: In ankylosing spondylitis blood, a motif of eight highly homologous TCR beta variants appeared characteristic.

Via MiXCR, TCRdb re-called the 5' RACE reads, giving one row per CDR3 protein. The sample lists approximately 540,000 distinct CDR3 sequences, approximately 12% seen once, with 6.5% to 7% in the top ten. These TCRs' antigens remain unknown. The sequenced sample was blood, either unsorted or a sorted T cell fraction (not recorded which). The receptor source for this set is a male donor with ankylosing spondylitis.

This chain connects TRBV2 to TRBJ1-1, with a tentative D call TRBD1 (5 bases). The CDR3 runs to 13 residues. Germline assignment: CDR1 SNHLY and CDR2 FYNNEI. The V end was cut by 7 bases, the J end by 0 bases, with 9 bases between. The CDR3 sequence: CASTRQLNTEAFF. CDR3 DNA sequence: TGTGCCAGCACAAGACAGTTGAACACTGAAGCTTTCTTT.

The rearrangement joins TRBV10-3 to TRBJ2-2; D is possibly TRBD1 (6 bases). Germline V gene sequence: CDR1 ENHRY, CDR2 SYGVKD. Trimming shortened V by 10 bases and J by 8 bases, and 14 bases separated the two germline ends. This CDR3 region has 12 residues. CDR3 protein: CATEQGAGELFF. The CDR3 DNA follows: TGTGCCACCGAACAGGGCGCGGGGGAGCTGTTTTTT.

The chain is built from TRBV19 and TRBJ1-1; D possibly corresponds to TRBD1 (5 bases). The CDR3 totals 14 residues. The ends were cut back, 5 bases at V and 3 bases at J, with 13 bases in the middle. The germline V gene has CDR1 LNHDA and CDR2 SQIVND (reference sequence). The CDR3 nucleotides are TGTGCCAGTAGTGGGGGGGTAGAGTACACTGAAGCTTTCTTT. Translating it yields CASSGGVEYTEAFF.

The V call is TRBV7-2, the J call TRBJ1-3; no reliable D call. Trimming stripped 1 base from V and 3 bases from J, with 7 bases between. CDR1 and CDR2 (germline): SGHTA, FQGNSA. This CDR3 comprises 14 residues. This chain's CDR3 is CASSLGPNGNTIYF. The CDR3, as DNA: TGTGCCAGCAGCTTAGGGCCTAATGGAAACACCATATATTTT.

The CDR3 is CASDPDMNTEAFF. In nucleotides, the CDR3 is TGCGCCAGCGATCCGGACATGAACACTGAAGCTTTCTTT. The J gene is TRBJ1-1, the V gene TRBV10-2; D might be TRBD1 (5 bases). CDR1 and CDR2 from the germline V gene are WSHSY and SAAADI. The V end lost 8 bases, the J end lost 0 bases, and 10 bases lay between the germline ends. There are 13 residues in the CDR3.

Details on this clonotype: Mismatch with germline at one junction end may stem from a read error. In DNA form, the CDR3 reads TGTGCCAGCAGCAGAATCGGGACTAGCGGGAGGCGCCACAATGAGCAGTGCTTC. It is translated as CASSRIGTSGRRHNEQCF. The chain couples TRBV12-3 or TRBV12-4 to TRBJ2-1; 15 nucleotides align to TRBD2. This CDR3 has 18 amino acids.

This clonotype was seen at least ten times. This chain connects TRBV12-3 or TRBV12-4 to TRBJ2-3; tentatively, D is TRBD2 (7 bases). Trimming cost V 3 bases and J 1 base, with 11 bases left between them. The CDR3 is 15 residues long. Here the CDR3 DNA reads TGTGCCAGCAGTTTCGCGGGGGCCGGCACAGATACGCAGTATTTT. Its protein is CASSFAGAGTDTQYF.

This clonotype was counted a few times. The J gene is TRBJ2-2, the V gene TRBV18; 10 nucleotides agree with TRBD1. This CDR3 has 17 residues. V lost 1 base to trimming and J lost 4 bases; unmatched junction nucleotides: 6. Germline CDR1 is KGHSH and CDR2 is LQKENI. The CDR3 loop reads CASSPRLTGGFTGELFF. The CDR3 DNA reads TGTGCCAGCTCACCACGTCTGACAGGGGGCTTCACCGGGGAGCTGTTTTTT.

This clonotype was recorded at least ten times. The J gene is TRBJ2-5, the V gene TRBV5-1, with TRBD2 identical over 11 bases. Germline trimming cut 4 bases from V and 4 bases from J; bases unmatched to any gene: 6. CDR3 length: 15 amino acids. Germline-derived CDR1 and CDR2 are SGHRS and YFSETQ. The CDR3 loop reads CASSDGTSGGETQYF. The CDR3 DNA reads as TGCGCCAGCAGCGACGGGACTAGCGGAGGAGAGACCCAGTACTTC.

This chain uses TRBV11-2 with TRBJ2-3; D could derive from TRBD1 or TRBD2 (5 bases each). This CDR3 contains 15 residues. V was cut by 5 bases and J by 3 bases, with 15 bases left in between. CDR1 SGHAT and CDR2 FQNNGV come from the germline V gene. CDR3 in DNA: TGTGCCAGCAGCGTATGGGACGGATTGACAGATACGCAGTATTTT. Translated: CASSVWDGLTDTQYF. Variable domain in full (rest from reference TRBV11-2 and TRBJ2-3): EAGVAQSPRYKIIEKRQSVAFWCNPISGHATLYWYQQILGQGPKLLIQFQNNGVVDDSQLPKDRFSAERLKGVDSTLKIQPAKLEDSAVYLCASSVWDGLTDTQYFGPGTRLTVL.

With regard to this clonotype: Relative to the germline gene, one junction end is altered; a read error may explain this. The rearrangement uses TRBV7-8 and TRBJ2-7; D perhaps matches TRBD1 (7 bases). Germline lookup yields CDR1 SGHVS and CDR2 FQNEAQ. The CDR3 loop spans 16 amino acids. The CDR3 sequence is CASTQDREALFYKQNF. The DNA of the CDR3 is TGTGCCAGCACCCAAGACAGGGAGGCCCTTTTTTACAAGCAGAACTTC.

This clonotype was picked up many times. This chain connects TRBV5-1 to TRBJ1-2; TRBD1 matches 9 bases. The CDR3 runs to 12 residues. From germline, CDR1 is SGHRS and CDR2 YFSETQ. Unmatched junction bases numbered 3, after V lost 4 bases and J lost 8 bases. CDR3 sequence reads: CASSRDRAGYTF. DNA for the CDR3: TGCGCCAGCAGCCGGGACAGGGCCGGCTACACCTTC. The full variable domain, with the rest looked up from reference TRBV5-1 and TRBJ1-2, is KAGVTQTPRYLIKTRGQQVTLSCSPISGHRSVSWYQQTPGQGLQFLFEYFSETQRNKGNFPGRFSGRQFSNSRSEMNVSTLELGDSALYLCASSRDRAGYTFGSGTRLTVV.

The chain has TRBV18 and TRBJ1-1, with D possibly being TRBD1 (6 bases). The CDR3 is 15 residues long. The V gene's germline CDR1 is KGHSH and CDR2 LQKENI. V lost 3 bases and J lost 1, with 12 bases in between. CDR3 DNA: TGTGCCAGCTCACCCCGACAGGTCGGGAACACTGAAGCTTTCTTT. Encoded protein: CASSPRQVGNTEAFF.

This clonotype was seen ten or more times. The chain uses TRBV12-3 or TRBV12-4 and TRBJ2-1; no clear D. Trimming removed 3 bases at V and 3 bases at J, with 9 bases between. The CDR3 has 14 amino acids. DNA of the CDR3: TGTGCCAGCAGTTTGGGCGGAAACTACAATGAGCAGTTCTTC. The encoded protein is CASSLGGNYNEQFF.

The chain carries TRBV3-1 and TRBJ2-3; D not resolved. The CDR3 runs 14 residues. CDR1 LGHDT and CDR2 YNNKEL come from the germline V gene (reference sequence). The ends were cut back, 7 bases at V and 4 bases at J, with 15 bases in the middle. The DNA for the CDR3 is TGTGCCAGCACTCCCACTCGTCGCCCAGATACGCAGTATTTT. Its translation is CASTPTRRPDTQYF.

The chain uses TRBV3-1 and TRBJ2-3, with TRBD2 matching 8 bases. Germline V gene lookup returns CDR1 LGHDT and CDR2 YNNKEL (reference sequence). CDR3 size: 14 residues. Trimming removed 4 bases from V and 10 bases from J; junction bases left unmatched: 10. CDR3 coding DNA: TGTGCCAGCAGCCTTAGCGGGACGGGGTCTGCGCAGTATTTT. This codes for CASSLSGTGSAQYF.

This chain connects TRBV5-5 to TRBJ1-2; the D is unclear. Germline-derived CDR1 and CDR2 are SGHKS and YYEKEE (reference sequence). CDR3 length equals 13 residues. Trimming pared 1 base from V and 0 bases from J, leaving 4 bases between. This CDR3 reads CASSLMANYGYTF. CDR3 in DNA: TGTGCCAGCAGCTTGATGGCTAACTATGGCTACACCTTC. Based on the CDR3 plus reference TRBV5-5 and TRBJ1-2, the full variable domain is DAGVTQSPTHLIKTRGQQVTLRCSPISGHKSVSWYQQVLGQGPQFIFQYYEKEERGRGNFPDRFSARQFPNYSSELNVNALLLGDSALYLCASSLMANYGYTFGSGTRLTVV.

This clonotype was observed at least ten times. This chain joins TRBV18 and TRBJ1-1; 7 bases align to TRBD1. Germline assignment: CDR1 KGHSH and CDR2 LQKENI. J was trimmed by 1 base and V by 0 bases; bases with no gene match: 8. The CDR3 contains 17 residues. CDR3: CASSPPGQGGKNTEAFF. CDR3 DNA sequence: TGTGCCAGCTCACCACCGGGGCAGGGGGGCAAGAACACTGAAGCTTTCTTT.

The chain employs TRBV18 and TRBJ1-5, with D perhaps matching TRBD1 (6 bases). Trimming cost V 2 bases and J 11 bases, with 16 bases left between them. CDR1 is KGHSH and CDR2 is LQKENI in the germline V gene. The CDR3 covers 14 residues. CDR3 nucleotide sequence: TGTGCCAGCTCACCATCAGGGGAGGTGCAGACCCAGCATTTT. It specifies CASSPSGEVQTQHF.

This clonotype was seen many times. This chain connects TRBV12-3 or TRBV12-4 to TRBJ1-1; D not resolved. Trimming shortened V by 2 bases and J by 2 bases, and 6 bases separated the two germline ends. The CDR3 has 13 amino acids. CDR3 protein: CASSLRPNTEAFF. DNA of the CDR3: TGTGCCAGCAGTTTAAGACCCAACACTGAAGCTTTCTTT.

V and J are TRBV2 and TRBJ2-3; D is ambiguous. Germline V CDR1 and CDR2: SNHLY, FYNNEI. V was cut by 10 bases and J by 5 bases, with 13 bases left in between. The CDR3 sequence is 12 residues long. The CDR3 protein is CATSHEVDTQYF. Here the CDR3 DNA reads TGTGCCACCTCCCACGAGGTAGATACGCAGTATTTT.

The V call is TRBV27, the J call TRBJ2-7; D is unresolved. The germline V gene encodes CDR1 MNHEY and CDR2 SMNVEV (reference sequence). This CDR3 contains 13 residues. The V and J ends lost 6 bases and 2 bases respectively, with 11 bases between them. CDR3 residues: CASSKVGPYEQYF. CDR3 nucleotide sequence: TGTGCCAGCAGCAAGGTAGGGCCCTACGAGCAGTACTTC.

The rearrangement joins TRBV29-1 to TRBJ2-1, with 9 bases lining up with TRBD1. The V gene's germline CDR1 is SQVTM and CDR2 ANQGSEA. The CDR3 covers 15 residues. V dropped 5 bases and J dropped 12; count of bases not matched to a gene: 17. The CDR3 nucleotides are TGCAGCGTTAACTACCGGGACAGGGTATCTCTTGGGCAGTTCTTC. Protein: CSVNYRDRVSLGQFF.

This clonotype was counted only a few times. This chain joins TRBV12-3 or TRBV12-4 and TRBJ1-6; D is unclear. This CDR3 is 14 amino acids long. V was clipped by 4 bases and J by 7 bases, with 11 bases between them. The CDR3 protein is CASSSAGSNSPLHF. In DNA form, the CDR3 reads TGTGCCAGCAGTTCCGCTGGGAGCAATTCACCCCTCCACTTT.

V gene TRBV7-2 combines with J gene TRBJ2-5; TRBD2 might be the D (6 bases). V lost 0 bases and J 2 bases, leaving 10 bases between the germline ends. The germline V gene has CDR1 SGHTA and CDR2 FQGNSA. The CDR3 has 15 residues. The CDR3 DNA follows: TGTGCCAGCAGCTTAGCCACGGCGGGGCAAGAGACCCAGTACTTC. The encoded protein is CASSLATAGQETQYF.

This clonotype has a handful of counts. The chain is built from TRBV10-1 and TRBJ2-3, with unresolved D. The CDR3 is made up of 13 amino acids. The germline V and J ends were trimmed by 3 bases and 4 bases, with 8 bases remaining between them. Germline CDR1 WNHNN, CDR2 SYGVQD (reference sequence). The DNA of the CDR3 is TGCGCCAGCAGTGACACCTCCGCAGATACGCAGTATTTT. Translated: CASSDTSADTQYF.